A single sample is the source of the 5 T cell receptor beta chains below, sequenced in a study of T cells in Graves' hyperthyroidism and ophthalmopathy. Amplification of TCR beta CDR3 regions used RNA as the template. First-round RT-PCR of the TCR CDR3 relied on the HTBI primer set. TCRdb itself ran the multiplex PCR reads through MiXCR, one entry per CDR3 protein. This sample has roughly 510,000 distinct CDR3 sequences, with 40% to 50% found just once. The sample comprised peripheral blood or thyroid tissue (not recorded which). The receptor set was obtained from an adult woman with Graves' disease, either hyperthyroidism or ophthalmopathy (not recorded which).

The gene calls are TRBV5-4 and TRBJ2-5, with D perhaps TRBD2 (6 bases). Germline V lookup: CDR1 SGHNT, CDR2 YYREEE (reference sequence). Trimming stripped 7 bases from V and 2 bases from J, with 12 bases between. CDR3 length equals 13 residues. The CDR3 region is CASRCAGQETQYF. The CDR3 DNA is TGTGCCAGCCGATGCGCGGGACAAGAGACCCAGTACTTC.

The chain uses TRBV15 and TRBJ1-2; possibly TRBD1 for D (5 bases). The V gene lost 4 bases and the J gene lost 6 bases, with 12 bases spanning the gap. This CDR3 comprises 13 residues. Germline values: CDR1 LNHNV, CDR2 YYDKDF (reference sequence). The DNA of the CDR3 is TGTGCCACCAGCACCGAGACAGAAAATGGCTACACCTTC. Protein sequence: CATSTETENGYTF.

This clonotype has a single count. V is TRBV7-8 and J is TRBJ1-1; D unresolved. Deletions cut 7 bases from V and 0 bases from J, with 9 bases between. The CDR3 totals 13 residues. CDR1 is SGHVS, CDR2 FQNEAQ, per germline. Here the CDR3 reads CASKLTLNTEAFF. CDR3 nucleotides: TGTGCCAGCAAGCTGACACTGAACACTGAAGCTTTCTTT.

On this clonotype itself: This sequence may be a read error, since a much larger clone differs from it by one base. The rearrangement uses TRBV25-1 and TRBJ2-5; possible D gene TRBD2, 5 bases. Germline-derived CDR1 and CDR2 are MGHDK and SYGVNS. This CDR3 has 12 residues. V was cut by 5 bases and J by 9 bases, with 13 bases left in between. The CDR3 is CASSLPAEAQYF. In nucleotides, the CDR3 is TGTGCCAGCAGTTTACCGGCGGAGGCCCAGTACTTC.

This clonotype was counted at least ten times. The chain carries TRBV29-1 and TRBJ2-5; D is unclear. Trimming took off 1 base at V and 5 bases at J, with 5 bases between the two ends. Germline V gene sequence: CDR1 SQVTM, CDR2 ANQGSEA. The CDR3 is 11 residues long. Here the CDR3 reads CSVEGGETQYF. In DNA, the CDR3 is TGCAGCGTTGAAGGGGGTGAGACCCAGTACTTC.